The clone carrying this T cell receptor beta chain has only a few counts. Its target is unknown. This entry is derived from a study of T cells after yellow fever vaccination. Study-level findings and limits: In post-booster samples, most primary-vaccination clones reappeared (roughly 96% CD4, about 91% CD8). Clonotypes found in both CD4 and CD8 compartments made up a small share.

TCR cDNA was made by 5'RACE template switching, adding a universal primer site and UMIs. TCRdb processed the 5' RACE reads anew with MiXCR; each CDR3 protein has one entry. The sample yields tens of thousands of distinct CDR3 sequences, roughly 7.4% seen once. The origin of this receptor is a man between 18 and 35 years old who received the YFV17D yellow fever vaccine. Material: CD8+ T cells sorted from PBMCs, obtained 5 days after the first yellow fever vaccination.

The CDR3 bases are TGTGCCATCGGGGCCGGGACAGGGGCCAATGAGCAGTTCTTC. Translation gives CAIGAGTGANEQFF. The chain uses TRBV10-3 and TRBJ2-1; 10 bases match TRBD1. The CDR3 contains 14 residues. J was trimmed by 6 bases and V by 8 bases; bases with no gene match: 7. CDR1 and CDR2 (germline): ENHRY, SYGVKD.